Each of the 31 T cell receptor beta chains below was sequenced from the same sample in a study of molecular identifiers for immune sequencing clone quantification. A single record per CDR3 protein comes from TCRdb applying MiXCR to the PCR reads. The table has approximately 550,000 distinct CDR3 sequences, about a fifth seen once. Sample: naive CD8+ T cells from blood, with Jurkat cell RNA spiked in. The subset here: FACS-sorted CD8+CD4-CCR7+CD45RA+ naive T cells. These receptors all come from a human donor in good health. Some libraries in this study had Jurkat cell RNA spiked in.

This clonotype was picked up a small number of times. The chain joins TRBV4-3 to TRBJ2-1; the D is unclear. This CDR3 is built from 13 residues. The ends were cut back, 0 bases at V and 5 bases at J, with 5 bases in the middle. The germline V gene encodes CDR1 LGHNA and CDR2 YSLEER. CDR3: CASSQDPNNEQFF. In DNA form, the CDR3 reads TGCGCCAGCAGCCAAGATCCCAACAATGAGCAGTTCTTC.

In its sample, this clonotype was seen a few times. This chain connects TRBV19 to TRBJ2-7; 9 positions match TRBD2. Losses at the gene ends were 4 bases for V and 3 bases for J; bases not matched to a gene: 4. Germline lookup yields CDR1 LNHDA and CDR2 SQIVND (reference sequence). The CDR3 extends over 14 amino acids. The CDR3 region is CASSRRAGGYEQYF. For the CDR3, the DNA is TGTGCCAGTAGTAGACGAGCGGGAGGCTACGAGCAGTACTTC.

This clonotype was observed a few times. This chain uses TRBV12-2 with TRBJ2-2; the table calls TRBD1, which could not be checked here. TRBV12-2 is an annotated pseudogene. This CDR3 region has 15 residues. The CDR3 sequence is CASRLTGMGAGELFF. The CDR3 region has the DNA TGTGCAAGTCGCTTAACAGGGATGGGGGCCGGGGAGCTGTTTTTT.

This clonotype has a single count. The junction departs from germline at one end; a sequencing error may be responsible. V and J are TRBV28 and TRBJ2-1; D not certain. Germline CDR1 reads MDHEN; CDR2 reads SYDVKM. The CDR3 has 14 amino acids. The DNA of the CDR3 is TGTGCCAGCAGTTTCGTAGTGCAGCCCGATGAGCAGCTCTTC. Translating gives CASSFVVQPDEQLF.

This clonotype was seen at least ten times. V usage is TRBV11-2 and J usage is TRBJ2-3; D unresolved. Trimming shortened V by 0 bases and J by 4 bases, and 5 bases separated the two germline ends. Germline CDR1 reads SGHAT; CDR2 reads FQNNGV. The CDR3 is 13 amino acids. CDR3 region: CASSLDPADTQYF. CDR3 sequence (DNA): TGTGCCAGCAGCTTAGATCCAGCAGATACGCAGTATTTT.

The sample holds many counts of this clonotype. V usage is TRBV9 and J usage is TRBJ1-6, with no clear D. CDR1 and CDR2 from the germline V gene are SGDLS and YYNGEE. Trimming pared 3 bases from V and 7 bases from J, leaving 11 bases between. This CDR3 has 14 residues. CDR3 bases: TGTGCCAGCAGCGGAGGATCGGGGAATTCACCCCTCCACTTT. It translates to CASSGGSGNSPLHF.

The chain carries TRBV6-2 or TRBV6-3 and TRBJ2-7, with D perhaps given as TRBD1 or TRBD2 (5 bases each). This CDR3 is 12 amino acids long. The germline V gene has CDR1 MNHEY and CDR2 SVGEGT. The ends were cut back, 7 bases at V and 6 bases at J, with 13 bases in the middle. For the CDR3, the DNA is TGTGCCAGCACGAGGGGCCCCCTCGAGCAGTACTTC. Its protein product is CASTRGPLEQYF.

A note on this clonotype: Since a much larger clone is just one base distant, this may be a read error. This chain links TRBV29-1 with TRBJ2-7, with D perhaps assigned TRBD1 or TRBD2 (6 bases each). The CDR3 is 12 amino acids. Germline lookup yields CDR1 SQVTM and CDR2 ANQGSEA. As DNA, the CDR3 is TGCGGCGTTCCCGGGGGCGGTTACGAGCAGTACTTC. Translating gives CGVPGGGYEQYF.

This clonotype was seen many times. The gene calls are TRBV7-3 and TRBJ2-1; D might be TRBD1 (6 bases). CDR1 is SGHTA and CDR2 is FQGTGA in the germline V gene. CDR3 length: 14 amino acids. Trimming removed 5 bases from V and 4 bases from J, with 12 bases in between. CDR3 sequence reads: CASSPTTGYNEQFF. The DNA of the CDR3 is TGTGCCAGCAGCCCGACGACAGGATACAATGAGCAGTTCTTC.

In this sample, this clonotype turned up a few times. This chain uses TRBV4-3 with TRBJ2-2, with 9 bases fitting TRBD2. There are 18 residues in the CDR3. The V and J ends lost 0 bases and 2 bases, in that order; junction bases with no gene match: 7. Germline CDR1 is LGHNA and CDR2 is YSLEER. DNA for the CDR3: TGCGCCAGCAGCCAAGAGGGACTAGCTGGGTTAAACACCGGGGAGCTGTTTTTT. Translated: CASSQEGLAGLNTGELFF.

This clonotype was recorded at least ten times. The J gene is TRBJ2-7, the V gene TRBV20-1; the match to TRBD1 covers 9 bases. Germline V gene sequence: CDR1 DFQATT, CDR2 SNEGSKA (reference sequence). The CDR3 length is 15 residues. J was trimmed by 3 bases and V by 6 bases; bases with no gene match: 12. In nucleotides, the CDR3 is TGCAGTGCCCCTAAAACGGACAGGGGTCGCTACGAGCAGTACTTC. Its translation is CSAPKTDRGRYEQYF.

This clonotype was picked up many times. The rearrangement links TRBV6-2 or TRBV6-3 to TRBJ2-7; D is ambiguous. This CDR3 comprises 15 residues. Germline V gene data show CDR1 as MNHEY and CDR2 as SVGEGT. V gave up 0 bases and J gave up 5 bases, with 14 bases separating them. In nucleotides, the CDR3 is TGTGCCAGCAGTTACTCGGTCAGCAGTTCCGACGAGCAGTACTTC. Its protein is CASSYSVSSSDEQYF.

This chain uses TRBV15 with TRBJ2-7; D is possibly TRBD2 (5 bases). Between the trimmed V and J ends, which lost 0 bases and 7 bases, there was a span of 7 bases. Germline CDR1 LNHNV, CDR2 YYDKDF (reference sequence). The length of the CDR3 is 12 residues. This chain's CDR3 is CATSREPGEQYF. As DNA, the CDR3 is TGTGCCACCAGCAGAGAACCGGGGGAGCAGTACTTC.

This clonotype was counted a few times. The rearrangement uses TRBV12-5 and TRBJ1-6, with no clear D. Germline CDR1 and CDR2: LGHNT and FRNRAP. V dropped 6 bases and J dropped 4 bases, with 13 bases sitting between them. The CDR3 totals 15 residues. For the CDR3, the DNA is TGTGCTAGTGGACCCCCGGGCTCATATAATTCACCCCTCCACTTT. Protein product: CASGPPGSYNSPLHF.

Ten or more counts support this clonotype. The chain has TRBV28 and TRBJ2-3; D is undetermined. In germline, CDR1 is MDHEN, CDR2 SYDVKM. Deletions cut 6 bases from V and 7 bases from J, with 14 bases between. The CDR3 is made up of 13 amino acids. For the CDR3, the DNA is TGTGCCAGCAGCCACGATCCCCGCCATACGCAGTATTTT. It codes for CASSHDPRHTQYF.

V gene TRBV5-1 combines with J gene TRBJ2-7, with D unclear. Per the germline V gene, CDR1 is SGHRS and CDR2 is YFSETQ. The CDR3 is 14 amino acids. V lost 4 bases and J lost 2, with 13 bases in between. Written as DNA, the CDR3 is TGCGCCAGCAGCGACCCCTTGGTGGCCTACGAGCAGTACTTC. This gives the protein CASSDPLVAYEQYF.

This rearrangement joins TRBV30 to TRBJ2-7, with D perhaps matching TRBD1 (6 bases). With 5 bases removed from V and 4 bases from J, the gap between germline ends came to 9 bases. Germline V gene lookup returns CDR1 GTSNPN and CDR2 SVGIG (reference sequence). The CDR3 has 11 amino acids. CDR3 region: CAWEDSYEQYF. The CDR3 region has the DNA TGTGCCTGGGAGGACAGTTACGAGCAGTACTTC.

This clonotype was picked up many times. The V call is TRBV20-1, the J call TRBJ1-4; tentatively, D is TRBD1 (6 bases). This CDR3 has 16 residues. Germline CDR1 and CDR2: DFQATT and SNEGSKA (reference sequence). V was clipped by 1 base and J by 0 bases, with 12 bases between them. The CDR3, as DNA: TGCAGTGCTAGAGGGACAGAGCCGGCAACTAATGAAAAACTGTTTTTT. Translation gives CSARGTEPATNEKLFF.

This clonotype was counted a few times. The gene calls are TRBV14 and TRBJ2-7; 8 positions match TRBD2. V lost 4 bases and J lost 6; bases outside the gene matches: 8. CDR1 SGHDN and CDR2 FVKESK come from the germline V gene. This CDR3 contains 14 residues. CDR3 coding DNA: TGTGCCAGCAGCCCCGGACTAGCTCCGGGCGAGCAGTACTTC. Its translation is CASSPGLAPGEQYF.

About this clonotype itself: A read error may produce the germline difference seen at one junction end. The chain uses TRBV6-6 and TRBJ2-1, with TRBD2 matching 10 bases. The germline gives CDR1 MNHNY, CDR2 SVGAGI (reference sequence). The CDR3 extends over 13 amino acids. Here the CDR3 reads CACRLAGDNEQFF. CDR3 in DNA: TGTGCCTGCAGGCTAGCGGGGGACAATGAGCAGTTCTTC.

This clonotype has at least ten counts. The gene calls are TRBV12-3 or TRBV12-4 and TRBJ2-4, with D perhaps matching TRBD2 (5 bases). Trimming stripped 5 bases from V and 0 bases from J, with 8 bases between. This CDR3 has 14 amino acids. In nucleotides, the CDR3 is TGTGCCAGCAGTAACGGACTAGCCAAAAACATTCAGTACTTC. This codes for CASSNGLAKNIQYF.

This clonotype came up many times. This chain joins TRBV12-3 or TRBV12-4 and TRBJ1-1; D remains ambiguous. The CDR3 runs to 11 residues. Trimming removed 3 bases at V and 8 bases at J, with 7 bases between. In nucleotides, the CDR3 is TGTGCCAGCAGTTTTGGGGAAGAAGCTTTCTTT. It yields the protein CASSFGEEAFF.

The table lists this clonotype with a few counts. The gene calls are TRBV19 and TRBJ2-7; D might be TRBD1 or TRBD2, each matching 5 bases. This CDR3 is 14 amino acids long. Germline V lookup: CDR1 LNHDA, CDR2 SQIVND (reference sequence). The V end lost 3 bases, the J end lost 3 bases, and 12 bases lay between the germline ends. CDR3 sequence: CASSMAGRDYEQYF. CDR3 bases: TGTGCCAGTAGTATGGCGGGCAGGGACTACGAGCAGTACTTC.

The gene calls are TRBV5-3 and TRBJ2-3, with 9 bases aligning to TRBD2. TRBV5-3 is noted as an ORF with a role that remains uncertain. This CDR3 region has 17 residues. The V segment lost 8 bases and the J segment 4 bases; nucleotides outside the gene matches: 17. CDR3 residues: CASSNMMEREVSDTQYF. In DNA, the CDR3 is TGTGCCAGCAGCAACATGATGGAGCGGGAGGTATCAGATACGCAGTATTTT.

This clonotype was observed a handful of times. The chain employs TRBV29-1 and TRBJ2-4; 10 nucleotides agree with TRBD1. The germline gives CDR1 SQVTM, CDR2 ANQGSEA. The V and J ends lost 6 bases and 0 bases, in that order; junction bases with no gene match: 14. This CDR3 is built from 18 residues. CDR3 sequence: CSVSPGTGDTIAKNIQYF. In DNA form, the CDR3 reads TGCAGCGTCTCACCCGGGACAGGGGATACTATAGCCAAAAACATTCAGTACTTC.

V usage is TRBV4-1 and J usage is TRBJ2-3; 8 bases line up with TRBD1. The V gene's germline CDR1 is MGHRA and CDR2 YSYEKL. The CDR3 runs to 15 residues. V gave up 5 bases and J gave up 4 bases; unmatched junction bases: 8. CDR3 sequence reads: CASSSGQGVADTQYF. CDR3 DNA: TGCGCCAGCAGCAGCGGACAGGGCGTGGCAGATACGCAGTATTTT.

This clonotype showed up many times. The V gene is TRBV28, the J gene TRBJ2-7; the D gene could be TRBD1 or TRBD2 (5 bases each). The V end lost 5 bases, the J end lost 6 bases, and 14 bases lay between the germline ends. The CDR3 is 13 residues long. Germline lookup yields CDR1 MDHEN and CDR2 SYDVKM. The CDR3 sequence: CASSTTGRGEQYF. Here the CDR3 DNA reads TGTGCCAGCAGTACTACGGGACGAGGCGAGCAGTACTTC.

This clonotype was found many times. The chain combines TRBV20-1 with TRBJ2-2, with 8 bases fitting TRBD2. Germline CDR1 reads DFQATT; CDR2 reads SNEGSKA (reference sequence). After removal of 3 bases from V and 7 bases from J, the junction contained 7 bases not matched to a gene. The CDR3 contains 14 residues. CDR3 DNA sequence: TGCAGTGCTAGCGGGACTAGTGAACGCGGGGAGCTGTTTTTT. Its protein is CSASGTSERGELFF.

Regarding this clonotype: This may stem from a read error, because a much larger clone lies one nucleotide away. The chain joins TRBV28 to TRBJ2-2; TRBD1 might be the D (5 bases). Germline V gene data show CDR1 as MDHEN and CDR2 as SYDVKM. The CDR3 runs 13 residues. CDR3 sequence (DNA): TGTGCCTGCAGTTTTTCAGGGTCCGGGGAGCTGTTTTTT. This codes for CACSFSGSGELFF.

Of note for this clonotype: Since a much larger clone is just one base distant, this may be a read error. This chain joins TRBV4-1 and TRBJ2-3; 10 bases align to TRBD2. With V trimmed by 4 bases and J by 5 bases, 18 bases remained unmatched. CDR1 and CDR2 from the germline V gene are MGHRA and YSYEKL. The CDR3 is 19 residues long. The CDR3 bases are TGCGCCAGCAGCCGAGGACCCCCCCTCGGAGCGGGGGGGCTAGATACGCAGTATTTT. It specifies CASSRGPPLGAGGLDTQYF.

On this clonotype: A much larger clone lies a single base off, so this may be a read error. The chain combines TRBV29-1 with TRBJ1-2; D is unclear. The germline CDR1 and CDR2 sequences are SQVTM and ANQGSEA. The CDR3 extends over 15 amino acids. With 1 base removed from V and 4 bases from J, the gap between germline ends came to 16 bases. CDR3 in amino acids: CSVEGLARISYGYTF. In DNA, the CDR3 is TGCAGCGTTGAAGGTCTTGCCAGGATCTCCTATGGCTACACCTTC.